The rows below give T cell receptor beta chains drawn from one sample of a study of response to subunit inactivated influenza vaccine. TCRdb called the RT-PCR reads again in MiXCR, with one record for every CDR3 protein. There are 530,000 or so distinct CDR3 sequences in the sample; approximately 12% occur only once, and 10% lies in the top ten. This material consisted of PBMCs from blood, taken on the day of vaccination. These receptors were collected from a man aged 50 to 59 who received an inactivated influenza vaccine. CDR3s include the opening cysteine and the closing phenylalanine or tryptophan. D genes are given only for firm matches. For some rows the clone size is stated as once, few or many, or as a class when expanded; others skip it.

clone size	V gene	D gene	J gene	CDR3 DNA	CDR3 protein
-	TRBV2	TRBD1	TRBJ1-4	TGTGCCAGCAGTGCCTATGGGACAGGGGGAGAAAAACTGTTTTTT	CASSAYGTGGEKLFF
few	TRBV6-1	-	TRBJ2-3	TGTGCCAGCAGGCGCCCGGGACATTTAGATACGCAGTATTTT	CASRRPGHLDTQYF
-	TRBV5-1	TRBD1	TRBJ2-3	TGCGCCAGCAGCTTCACCGGCACAGGGGGCTCGATAGATACGCAGTATTTT	CASSFTGTGGSIDTQYF
few	TRBV6-5	-	TRBJ1-1	TGTGCCAGCAGTTACTGGGGGGAAGTGAACACTGAAGCTTTCTTT	CASSYWGEVNTEAFF
-	TRBV10-1	TRBD2	TRBJ2-1	TGCGCCAGCAGTGAAACTAGCGGGGGCCTCTACAATGAGCAGTTCTTC	CASSETSGGLYNEQFF
few	TRBV5-1	TRBD1	TRBJ2-5	TGCGCCAGCAGCTCCCCAGGGGGTAAAGAGACCCAGTACTTC	CASSSPGGKETQYF
-	TRBV7-9	-	TRBJ1-1	TGTGCCAGCAGCCACCCTAGATTGAGGACCTTCACTTTGAACACTGAAGCTTTCTTT	CASSHPRLRTFTLNTEAFF
many	TRBV2	TRBD1	TRBJ1-2	TGTGCCAGCAGTTCAGACAGGGCCTATGGCTACACCTTC	CASSSDRAYGYTF
few	TRBV15	-	TRBJ1-2	TGTGCCACCAGCAGAGGACAGGCCCTCTATGGCTACACCTTC	CATSRGQALYGYTF
-	TRBV28	TRBD2	TRBJ2-7	TGTGCCAGCAGCCACGACGGACTAGCGGGAGATCCCCGGTCCTACGAGCAGTACTTC	CASSHDGLAGDPRSYEQYF
few	TRBV12-3/TRBV12-4	-	TRBJ2-3	TGTGCCAGCGCGCAGATTCTCACGCAGTATTTT	CASAQILTQYF
-	TRBV5-1	-	TRBJ1-4	TGCGCCAGCAGCACGGCCGAGGGGGAAAAACTGGTTTTT	CASSTAEGEKLVF
-	TRBV28	-	TRBJ1-1	TGTGCCAGCAGTCCCCGGACCATCAGGACTGAAGCTTTCTTT	CASSPRTIRTEAFF
-	TRBV7-8	-	TRBJ1-1	TGTGCCAGCAGCTTAGCGCAGGGTAGGGTGAACACTGAAGCTTTCTTT	CASSLAQGRVNTEAFF
-	TRBV5-1	TRBD1	TRBJ2-3	TGCGCCAGCAGGTCCGGCAGGGGGACAGATACGCAGTATTTT	CASRSGRGTDTQYF
medium-sized	TRBV27	TRBD2	TRBJ2-3	TGTGCCAGCAGTTTACTCCCCTATAGCGGGAGCACAGATACGCAGTATTTT	CASSLLPYSGSTDTQYF
many	TRBV28	-	TRBJ2-7	TGTGCCAGCAGTCGCCCGACAGGCGCGTCCTACGAGCAGTACTTC	CASSRPTGASYEQYF
-	TRBV18	-	TRBJ1-5	TGTGCCAGCTCACCACCGGGCAGGGTAGGCAATCAGCCCCAGCATTTT	CASSPPGRVGNQPQHF
many	TRBV20-1	-	TRBJ2-1	TGCAGTGCTAGAGACGGCAGCTCCTACAATGAGCAGTTCTTC	CSARDGSSYNEQFF
few	TRBV29-1	-	TRBJ1-2	TGCAGCGTTGAAGCAGATGGGCGAGAGAACTATGGCTACACCTTC	CSVEADGRENYGYTF
few	TRBV20-1	-	TRBJ2-7	TGCAGTGCTAGGGAGGCAGGACTTGGGCTGGGAGAGCAGTACTTC	CSAREAGLGLGEQYF
-	TRBV24-1	-	TRBJ2-3	TGTGCCACCAGTACCCGGCGCACCGCTAGCACAGATACGCAGTATTTT	CATSTRRTASTDTQYF
few	TRBV19	-	TRBJ2-1	TGTGCCAGTTCGGACCCCCCCCTTTACAATGAGCAGTTCTTC	CASSDPPLYNEQFF
-	TRBV10-3	-	TRBJ2-2	TGTGCCATCAGTTTATGGGGAGACCCCGGGGAGCTGTTTTTT	CAISLWGDPGELFF
-	TRBV10-3	-	TRBJ2-5	TGTGCCATCAGTGAGGTTCGGGGCCAGACCCAGTACTTC	CAISEVRGQTQYF
-	TRBV4-2	TRBD2	TRBJ2-1	TGTGCCAGCAGCCACCCGGAGCGGGGGGGTCACAATGAGCAGTTCTTC	CASSHPERGGHNEQFF
few	TRBV15	TRBD1	TRBJ2-3	TGTGCCACCAGAAACGACAGGGGCTCAGATACGCAGTATTTT	CATRNDRGSDTQYF
-	TRBV6-2/TRBV6-3	TRBD2	TRBJ2-1	TGTGCCAGCAGTCAAATAGCGGGAGGGCGCTACAATGAGCAGTTCTTC	CASSQIAGGRYNEQFF
-	TRBV5-1	-	TRBJ1-1	TGCGCCAGCAGCTTGTCCAGGGGAAAAACTGAAGCTTTCTTT	CASSLSRGKTEAFF
-	TRBV6-1	-	TRBJ1-6	TGTGCCAGCAGGTCAGAGGCTTTGGGCAATTCACCCCTCCACTTT	CASRSEALGNSPLHF
once	TRBV7-2	-	TRBJ2-1	TGTGCCAGCAGCCGCCGACATGGTTTTGAGCAGTTCTTC	CASSRRHGFEQFF
once	TRBV28	-	TRBJ2-5	TGTGCCAGCAGTACTCCTAGGGCGCGGGAGACCCAGTACTTC	CASSTPRARETQYF
-	TRBV5-1	-	TRBJ2-1	TGCGCCAGCAGCTTGGGGCAGATCACCTCCTACAATGAGCAGTTCTTC	CASSLGQITSYNEQFF
few	TRBV21-1	-	TRBJ2-6	TGTGCCAGCACGACAGGTACCTCATCTGGGGCCAACGTCCTGACTTTC	CASTTGTSSGANVLTF
-	TRBV10-3	-	TRBJ2-1	TGTGCCATCACAGGGGATACCTACAATGAGCAGTTCTTC	CAITGDTYNEQFF